A selection of T cell receptor beta chains follows, all from one sample in a study of post-analysis software for immune sequencing data. TCRdb itself ran the PCR reads through MiXCR, one entry per CDR3 protein. The table shows roughly 800,000 distinct CDR3 sequences, with around 42% occurring only once. Input material: blood. Every receptor here comes from a girl aged 5 to 17 with multiple sclerosis. The CDR3 runs from the conserved cysteine through the conserved F or W. A D gene is named only where the DNA matches it firmly. Only part of the rows carry a size: once, few, many, or a class if the clone is expanded.

cdr3_aa cdr3_nt d_call j_call v_call clone_size
CATSDGTEAFF TGTGCCACCAGCGACGGGACGGAAGCTTTCTTT - TRBJ1-1 TRBV15 -
CASSLLDRAYNEQFF TGTGCCAGCAGCTTGCTGGACAGAGCTTACAATGAGCAGTTCTTC - TRBJ2-1 TRBV5-6 -
CSVAQGGETQYF TGCAGCGTTGCGCAGGGCGGGGAGACCCAGTACTTC - TRBJ2-5 TRBV29-1 -
CASSLALAGSNQPQHF TGTGCCAGCAGCTTAGCGCTGGCGGGGAGCAATCAGCCCCAGCATTTT - TRBJ1-5 TRBV7-9 -
CAWTLPPEAFF TGTGCCTGGACTCTCCCCCCCGAAGCTTTCTTT - TRBJ1-1 TRBV30 -
CASSLPTVGGETQYF TGTGCCAGCAGCTTACCTACAGTTGGAGGAGAGACCCAGTACTTC - TRBJ2-5 TRBV7-8 few
CSARRNGPNTEAFF TGCAGTGCTAGAAGGAATGGCCCGAACACTGAAGCTTTCTTT - TRBJ1-1 TRBV20-1 -
CASSQDSLLSGANVLTF TGCGCCAGCAGCCAAGATTCCCTCCTCTCTGGGGCCAACGTCCTGACTTTC - TRBJ2-6 TRBV4-3 -
CASRYERTSGPNEQFF TGTGCCAGCAGATATGAGAGGACTAGCGGTCCTAATGAGCAGTTCTTC TRBD2 TRBJ2-1 TRBV5-6 few
CASRPLQFDTDTQYF TGTGCCAGCAGGCCACTGCAATTCGACACAGATACGCAGTATTTT - TRBJ2-3 TRBV12-3/TRBV12-4 -
CASSFADWPYNEQFF TGCGCCAGCAGCTTCGCGGACTGGCCCTACAATGAGCAGTTCTTC - TRBJ2-1 TRBV5-1 once
CASSVKMTYSGAEAFF TGTGCCAGCAGCGTTAAGATGACCTACTCAGGCGCTGAAGCTTTCTTT - TRBJ1-1 TRBV7-2 -
CASSPPGQRKLYTQYF TGTGCCAGCAGCCCACCGGGACAACGGAAACTATATACGCAGTATTTT - TRBJ2-3 TRBV7-9 -
CASSLVPKANYGYTF TGCGCCAGCAGCTTGGTACCGAAGGCTAACTATGGCTACACCTTC - TRBJ1-2 TRBV5-1 -
CASSLVWREGQDTQYF TGTGCCAGCAGCTTAGTGTGGCGGGAGGGCCAAGATACGCAGTATTTT TRBD2 TRBJ2-3 TRBV7-6 once
CASSLGGTVDLETQYF TGTGCCAGCAGCTTAGGCGGGACGGTTGACCTGGAGACCCAGTACTTC - TRBJ2-5 TRBV13 -
CSASRTGALIYNEQFF TGCAGTGCTTCAAGGACAGGGGCCTTGATTTACAATGAGCAGTTCTTC TRBD1 TRBJ2-1 TRBV20-1 -
CSARILAGFPEQYF TGCAGTGCTAGGATACTAGCGGGGTTCCCCGAGCAGTACTTC TRBD2 TRBJ2-7 TRBV20-1 -
CAISESGTDNSPLHF TGTGCCATCAGTGAGTCCGGGACAGATAATTCACCCCTCCACTTT TRBD1 TRBJ1-6 TRBV10-3 few
CASSPFGTGHYGYTF TGTGCCAGCAGCCCGTTTGGGACAGGGCACTATGGCTACACCTTC TRBD1 TRBJ1-2 TRBV6-2/TRBV6-3 -
CASSFSDSGYTF TGTGCCAGCAGTTTCTCCGATAGTGGCTACACCTTC - TRBJ1-2 TRBV12-3/TRBV12-4 -
CASSISGRAVNEQFF TGTGCCAGCAGCATAAGCGGGAGGGCGGTCAATGAGCAGTTCTTC TRBD2 TRBJ2-1 TRBV7-6 few
CASSRTAPYSNQPQHF TGTGCCAGCAGCCGGACAGCTCCTTATAGCAATCAGCCCCAGCATTTT - TRBJ1-5 TRBV6-1 few
CASSSVRDQETQYF TGTGCCAGCAGCAGCGTTAGGGACCAAGAGACCCAGTACTTC - TRBJ2-5 TRBV11-2 -
CSVKGVEKLFF TGCAGCGTTAAGGGAGTTGAAAAACTGTTTTTT - TRBJ1-4 TRBV29-1 -
CSVEIGLAGGIDTQYF TGCAGCGTTGAAATAGGGCTAGCGGGAGGCATAGATACGCAGTATTTT TRBD2 TRBJ2-3 TRBV29-1 few
CASSLAFGGGEQYF TGTGCCAGCAGCTTAGCTTTTGGAGGGGGCGAGCAGTACTTC - TRBJ2-7 TRBV11-3 -
CASSFTGIYGYTF TGTGCCAGCAGTTTCACAGGGATCTATGGCTACACCTTC - TRBJ1-2 TRBV12-3/TRBV12-4 -
CASSEFHPGPGAEAFF TGTGCCAGCAGTGAGTTTCACCCGGGCCCGGGCGCTGAAGCTTTCTTT - TRBJ1-1 TRBV25-1 few
CASSLQNSYNEQFF TGTGCCAGCAGCTTGCAGAACTCCTACAATGAGCAGTTCTTC - TRBJ2-1 TRBV7-9 -
CASSLRFRGRGTEAFF TGTGCCAGCAGCTTAAGATTTAGGGGGCGAGGCACTGAAGCTTTCTTT TRBD1 TRBJ1-1 TRBV7-9 -
CASSPGRTEGEQFF TGTGCCAGCAGCCCCGGGAGGACCGAGGGCGAGCAGTTCTTC TRBD2 TRBJ2-1 TRBV7-9 -
CASSQDVSREQYF TGTGCCAGCAGCCAAGATGTCTCCCGGGAGCAGTACTTC - TRBJ2-7 TRBV4-2 -
CASSAGLAGALETQYF TGTGCCAGCAGCGCCGGACTAGCGGGAGCTCTGGAGACCCAGTACTTC TRBD2 TRBJ2-5 TRBV7-9 -
CASSFGGGDGYTF TGTGCCAGCAGCTTTGGGGGGGGGGATGGCTACACCTTC - TRBJ1-2 TRBV7-9 -
CASRHRVRETQYF TGTGCCAGCAGGCACAGGGTAAGGGAGACCCAGTACTTC - TRBJ2-5 TRBV27 -
CASSLGGQGHQPQHF TGTGCCAGCAGCTTAGGGGGACAGGGACATCAGCCCCAGCATTTT TRBD1 TRBJ1-5 TRBV7-2 -
CSASFGQGGSPLHF TGCAGTGCTAGTTTTGGGCAGGGTGGTTCACCCCTCCACTTT - TRBJ1-6 TRBV20-1 once
CASSTRLAGEQGNEQFF TGCGCCAGCAGCACCCGACTAGCGGGAGAGCAGGGAAATGAGCAGTTCTTC TRBD2 TRBJ2-1 TRBV5-1 few
CSALTGAGGYEQYF TGCAGTGCCCTAACGGGGGCGGGAGGATACGAGCAGTACTTC TRBD2 TRBJ2-7 TRBV20-1 once
CASSPRRVNEQFF TGTGCCAGCAGCCCGAGACGGGTCAATGAGCAGTTCTTC - TRBJ2-1 TRBV5-6 -
CASSYSFGGIDEQFF TGTGCCAGCAGTTACTCGTTTGGCGGCATCGATGAGCAGTTCTTC - TRBJ2-1 TRBV6-2/TRBV6-3 -
CASSLNGRALGGANVLTF TGCGCCAGCAGCTTAAACGGGAGGGCCTTAGGAGGGGCCAACGTCCTGACTTTC TRBD2 TRBJ2-6 TRBV5-1 few
CASSLIGTGDPNYGYTF TGCGCCAGCAGCTTGATTGGGACCGGGGACCCTAACTATGGCTACACCTTC - TRBJ1-2 TRBV5-1 -
CASSWTSGAYEQYF TGTGCCAGCAGCTGGACTAGCGGGGCCTACGAGCAGTACTTC TRBD2 TRBJ2-7 TRBV13 -
CASSVVGGSQETQYF TGTGCCAGCAGTGTCGTGGGAGGCTCCCAAGAGACCCAGTACTTC - TRBJ2-5 TRBV25-1 -
CSARDRQSGNEKLFF TGCAGTGCTAGAGATCGACAGAGCGGGAATGAAAAACTGTTTTTT - TRBJ1-4 TRBV20-1 -
CASGSHPGHADTQYF TGTGCTAGTGGTTCGCATCCCGGCCACGCAGATACGCAGTATTTT - TRBJ2-3 TRBV12-5 few
CASSFGLTEQFF TGTGCCAGCAGTTTCGGACTCACTGAGCAGTTCTTC - TRBJ2-1 TRBV12-3/TRBV12-4 few
CSARGPGRSTDTQYF TGCAGTGCTAGAGGGCCCGGGAGGAGCACAGATACGCAGTATTTT TRBD2 TRBJ2-3 TRBV20-1 -
CAISESLDGLYGYTF TGTGCCATCAGTGAGTCTCTGGACGGCCTCTATGGCTACACCTTC - TRBJ1-2 TRBV10-3 few
CSVKPLGYGYTF TGCAGCGTTAAGCCCCTCGGCTATGGCTACACCTTC - TRBJ1-2 TRBV29-1 -
CASSLATGSYGYTF TGTGCCAGCAGTTTAGCGACAGGGTCCTATGGCTACACCTTC TRBD1 TRBJ1-2 TRBV12-3/TRBV12-4 -
CSASPGTSGRGGQFF TGCAGTGCTAGTCCCGGGACTAGCGGACGGGGCGGGCAGTTCTTC TRBD2 TRBJ2-1 TRBV20-1 -
CASSLTGGGINGYTF TGTGCCAGCAGTCTGACAGGGGGAGGTATAAATGGCTACACCTTC TRBD1 TRBJ1-2 TRBV6-5 few